Detailed here is one T cell receptor (beta chain). This sample was included in a study of blood T cells in healthy people across ages. Looking at the study overall: Capturing about one barcoded beta molecule per two T cells was achieved by template switching.

Trimming removed 10 bases from V and 3 bases from J; junction bases left unmatched: 17. The germline gives CDR1 SGHRS, CDR2 YFSETQ. The CDR3 contains 16 residues. Using a J-beta primer mix together with a sample-barcoded 5' primer, a second PCR was run for roughly 7 to 12 cycles. With 12 random nucleotides, a template-switch adaptor tagged each individual cDNA molecule. Every sample gave at least 3 million paired-end reads containing CDR3. One entry per CDR3 protein, called by TCRdb with MiXCR from the 5' RACE reads. The sample contains 890,000 or so distinct CDR3 sequences, 62% of which appear only once.

Sequencing was carried out using blood. This TCR came from a man aged 30-40 years in good health. The chain combines TRBV5-1 with TRBJ2-5, with 8 nucleotides matching TRBD1. CDR3 region: CAGQDTRGRIEETQYF. CDR3 bases: TGCGCCGGCCAAGACACCAGGGGGCGGATAGAAGAGACCCAGTACTTC.